A single sample gave rise to the 18 T cell receptor beta chains below, sequenced in a study of vaccination effects on CD4 cells after COVID-19. TCRdb keeps only in-frame clones here, not all; method: immunoSEQ multiplex PCR. The sample carries around 49,000 clones, around 70% recorded once. Their antigen targets remain unknown. Following 10 days of culture, CD4+ T cells were isolated. Participants got two doses of BNT162b2 or mRNA-1273 vaccine. Source: CD4+ T cells from PBMCs cultured without peptide, taken after COVID-19 vaccination. The source is a human donor who received a COVID-19 vaccine.

V gene TRBV7-2 combines with J gene TRBJ2-4, with a tentative D call TRBD2 (7 bases). The CDR3 runs to 13 residues. The V end lost 0 bases, the J end lost 9 bases, and 9 bases lay between the germline ends. Germline CDR1 reads SGHTA; CDR2 reads FQGNSA. The CDR3 reads CASSLAGGAIQYF. The DNA for the CDR3 is TGTGCCAGCAGCTTAGCGGGGGGGGCCATTCAGTACTTC.

This clone was counted only a few times. The CDR3 bases are TGTGCCAGCAGTTATCAAGGGGGCGCGTCCTACGAGCAGTACTTC. Translating gives CASSYQGGASYEQYF. The chain is built from TRBV6-5 and TRBJ2-7; 7 bases match TRBD1. Looked up from germline, CDR1 is MNHEY and CDR2 is SVGAGI. V lost 3 bases and J lost 1; bases outside the gene matches: 6. The CDR3 has 15 residues.

The chain is built from TRBV19 and TRBJ2-7; D is possibly TRBD1 or TRBD2 (5 bases each). With 6 bases removed from V and 1 base from J, the gap between germline ends came to 16 bases. This CDR3 comprises 15 residues. Germline-derived CDR1 and CDR2 are LNHDA and SQIVND (reference sequence). The CDR3 DNA is TGTGCCAGTAGGGATGGGGGATTTGGGTCCTACGAGCAGTACTTC. Translating it yields CASRDGGFGSYEQYF.

The chain recombines TRBV30 with TRBJ2-4, with D possibly matching TRBD2 (6 bases). V gave up 5 bases and J gave up 8 bases, with 13 bases separating them. Germline lookup yields CDR1 GTSNPN and CDR2 SVGIG (reference sequence). The CDR3 is 12 residues long. The chain's CDR3 is CAWGAGPDIQYF. CDR3 nucleotides: TGTGCCTGGGGGGCGGGACCTGACATTCAGTACTTC.

The CDR3 region is CATGQGNTYTDTQYF. Here the CDR3 DNA reads TGTGCCACTGGACAGGGCAACACTTACACAGATACGCAGTATTTT. V and J are TRBV19 and TRBJ2-3, with 8 bases aligning to TRBD1. There are 15 residues in the CDR3. In germline, CDR1 is LNHDA, CDR2 SQIVND (reference sequence). V was pared by 10 bases and J by 2 bases, with 11 bases of the junction left unmatched.

This rearrangement joins TRBV30 to TRBJ1-1; the D gene is possibly TRBD1 (6 bases). Trimming removed 5 bases at V and 11 bases at J, with 21 bases between. CDR1 GTSNPN and CDR2 SVGIG come from the germline V gene (reference sequence). This CDR3 contains 13 residues. DNA of the CDR3: TGTGCCTGGGGGGGACAAGGGAGTTCGGTTGCTTTCTTT. Protein: CAWGGQGSSVAFF.

This rearrangement joins TRBV10-1 to TRBJ1-1, with 9 bases identical to TRBD1. Germline CDR1 and CDR2: WNHNN and SYGVQD (reference sequence). V shed 7 bases, J shed 5 bases, and the junction held 8 bases outside the gene matches. CDR3 length: 14 residues. In nucleotides, the CDR3 is TGCGCCAGCAACGATGGGACAGGGAATACTGAAGCTTTCTTT. Residues: CASNDGTGNTEAFF.

The rearrangement joins TRBV19 to TRBJ2-1; weak D call: TRBD1 (6 bases). The length of the CDR3 is 15 residues. The germline V and J ends were trimmed by 4 bases and 5 bases, with 15 bases remaining between them. Germline V gives CDR1 LNHDA, CDR2 SQIVND (reference sequence). The CDR3: CASSTLGAPHNEQFF. CDR3 sequence (DNA): TGTGCCAGTAGTACTCTGGGGGCCCCTCACAATGAGCAGTTCTTC.

This clone was seen a few times. The genes are TRBV4-1 and TRBJ2-1, with 7 nucleotides matching TRBD2. Germline CDR1 is MGHRA and CDR2 is YSYEKL. V dropped 5 bases and J dropped 4; count of bases not matched to a gene: 17. CDR3 size: 18 residues. The CDR3 DNA is TGCGCCAGCAGCGGTGCCGGTGTTGTGGGGGGGTCTTACAATGAGCAGTTCTTC. Translated, it gives CASSGAGVVGGSYNEQFF.

CDR3 residues: CASSQGIGGVYNEQFF. The CDR3 DNA follows: TGTGCCAGCAGCCAAGGCATAGGGGGGGTTTACAATGAGCAGTTCTTC. The rearrangement joins TRBV3-1 (or the pseudogene TRBV3-2) to TRBJ2-1; a weak D match, TRBD2 (7 bases). This CDR3 has 16 residues. From germline, CDR1 is LGHDT and CDR2 YNNKEL (reference sequence). The germline V and J ends were trimmed by 1 base and 4 bases, with 14 bases remaining between them.

The chain has TRBV5-1 and TRBJ2-2; unclear D gene. The CDR3 consists of 13 residues. Trimming stripped 1 base from V and 6 bases from J, with 7 bases between. In germline, CDR1 is SGHRS, CDR2 YFSETQ. CDR3 nucleotide sequence: TGCGCCAGCAGCTTGTGGGGTCCCGGGGAGCTGTTTTTT. This codes for CASSLWGPGELFF.

This clone was detected only a few times. The rearrangement joins TRBV18 to TRBJ1-3, with D possibly matching TRBD1 (6 bases). The CDR3 loop spans 13 amino acids. V was cut by 5 bases and J by 4 bases, with 9 bases left in between. The germline V gene has CDR1 KGHSH and CDR2 LQKENI. The CDR3 coding sequence is TGTGCCAGCTCAGTGGGACACGGAAACACCATATATTTT. As protein: CASSVGHGNTIYF.

The V gene is TRBV2, the J gene TRBJ2-1; D is uncertain. The CDR3 length is 13 residues. Germline assignment: CDR1 SNHLY and CDR2 FYNNEI. Trimming left V 4 bases short and J 7 bases short, with 11 bases between. For the CDR3, the DNA is TGTGCCAGCAGTGTAGAGACGTTAAATGAGCAGTTCTTC. Translated, it gives CASSVETLNEQFF.

Only one count was recorded for this clone. The V call is TRBV9, the J call TRBJ2-2, with D unresolved. This CDR3 has 18 amino acids. The V end lost 2 bases, the J end lost 4 bases, and 21 bases lay between the germline ends. The germline V gene encodes CDR1 SGDLS and CDR2 YYNGEE. The CDR3 is CASSVGGGIGRGTGELFF. The DNA for the CDR3 is TGTGCCAGCAGCGTGGGTGGTGGTATCGGGCGTGGCACCGGGGAGCTGTTTTTT.

The V and J genes are TRBV13 and TRBJ2-7, with 7 nucleotides matching TRBD1. There are 15 residues in the CDR3. J was trimmed by 1 base and V by 4 bases; bases with no gene match: 7. CDR1 is PRHDT and CDR2 is FYEKMQ in the germline V gene (reference sequence). The CDR3 is CASSWGTVGSYEQYF. DNA for the CDR3: TGTGCCAGCAGCTGGGGGACAGTAGGATCCTACGAGCAGTACTTC.

V and J are TRBV4-1 and TRBJ2-1, with 8 bases matching TRBD1. Germline V gene lookup returns CDR1 MGHRA and CDR2 YSYEKL. The CDR3 contains 15 residues. With V trimmed by 4 bases and J by 7 bases, 9 bases remained unmatched. The CDR3 here is CASSRVQGAGNEQFF. The DNA for the CDR3 is TGCGCCAGCAGCCGGGTCCAGGGGGCAGGGAATGAGCAGTTCTTC.

This clone was seen only once. The chain carries TRBV7-2 and TRBJ2-7, with D perhaps matching TRBD1 (5 bases). The germline V gene has CDR1 SGHTA and CDR2 FQGNSA. The CDR3 contains 12 residues. The V end was cut by 5 bases, the J end by 3 bases, with 8 bases between. DNA for the CDR3: TGTGCCAGCAGCCCAACAGGCTACGAGCAGTACTTC. Residues: CASSPTGYEQYF. Full variable domain (rest looked up from reference TRBV7-2 and TRBJ2-7): GAGVSQSPSNKVTEKGKDVELRCDPISGHTALYWYRQSLGQGLEFLIYFQGNSAPDKSGLPSDRFSAERTGGSVSTLTIQRTQQEDSAVYLCASSPTGYEQYFGPGTRLTVT.

The V gene is TRBV7-6, the J gene TRBJ2-2, with TRBD2 identical over 11 bases. This CDR3 region has 17 residues. Germline V CDR1 and CDR2: SGHVS, FNYEAQ. J was trimmed by 4 bases and V by 0 bases; bases with no gene match: 4. The CDR3 coding sequence is TGTGCCAGCAGCTTAGCTAGCGGGAGGGGCCCCACCGGGGAGCTGTTTTTT. This translates into CASSLASGRGPTGELFF.